The 3 T cell receptor beta chains listed next were all sequenced from one sample in a study of blood T cell repertoires in COVID-19. Only in-frame clones appear in the TCRdb table, and some are missing; sequencing was by immunoSEQ multiplex PCR. The data show 30,000 to 45,000 clones, with 90% seen just once and around 5% held by the top ten. Sequenced sample: peripheral blood. Every receptor here comes from a human donor in a cohort sampled during active COVID-19.

The chain recombines TRBV10-3 with TRBJ1-6; possible D gene TRBD1, 6 bases. The V end was cut by 8 bases, the J end by 7 bases, with 15 bases between. The length of the CDR3 is 14 residues. Germline CDR1 reads ENHRY; CDR2 reads SYGVKD. The CDR3 loop reads CAIWGGTLNSPLHF. The CDR3, as DNA: TGTGCCATCTGGGGGGGGACATTAAATTCACCCCTCCACTTT.

The chain carries TRBV18 and TRBJ2-3; 9 bases fit TRBD2. The V segment lost 1 base and the J segment 2 bases; nucleotides outside the gene matches: 1. The V gene's germline CDR1 is KGHSH and CDR2 LQKENI. This CDR3 contains 15 residues. The CDR3 DNA reads TGTGCCAGCTCACCACGGACTAGCGACACAGATACGCAGTATTTT. Translation: CASSPRTSDTDTQYF. Variable domain in full (rest from reference TRBV18 and TRBJ2-3): NAGVMQNPRHLVRRRGQEARLRCSPMKGHSHVYWYRQLPEEGLKFMVYLQKENIIDESGMPKERFSAEFPKEGPSILRIQQVVRGDSAAYFCASSPRTSDTDTQYFGPGTRLTVL.

This chain uses TRBV15 with TRBJ1-2, with a weak D call TRBD1 (6 bases). Germline V CDR1 and CDR2: LNHNV, YYDKDF (reference sequence). This CDR3 region has 14 residues. Trimming removed 0 bases at V and 10 bases at J, with 15 bases between. The CDR3 sequence is CATSRDEGQKHYTF. DNA for the CDR3: TGTGCCACCAGCAGAGATGAGGGACAAAAGCACTACACCTTC.